A selection of T cell receptor beta chains follows, all from one sample in a study of identical twins. TCRdb itself ran the 5' RACE reads through MiXCR, one entry per CDR3 protein. This sample has 300,000 to 400,000 distinct CDR3 sequences, with around 12% found just once. This same sample was also part of a study on yellow fever vaccine responses in identical twins.

The sequencing sample was made of CD8+ T cells sorted from blood. The receptors were sampled from a woman aged 18-29 years in good health. Both conserved end residues are trimmed from each CDR3. A D gene is named only where the DNA matches it firmly.

cdr3_length	j_call	v_call	d_call	cdr3_aa
13	TRBJ2-7	TRBV6-5	NA	ASSYSASGTYEQY
13	TRBJ2-2	TRBV11-2	NA	ASSPRLLNTGELF
10	TRBJ2-7	TRBV5-6	NA	ASSIGGYEQY
14	TRBJ1-5	TRBV5-5	NA	ASSLVSGGSNQPQH
12	TRBJ2-1	TRBV9	TRBD2	ASSVGLGYNEQF
12	TRBJ1-5	TRBV20-1	NA	SARAGTENQPQH
9	TRBJ2-1	TRBV20-1	NA	SLGARGEQF
13	TRBJ2-1	TRBV5-1	NA	ASSLGRLDYNEQF
11	TRBJ1-1	TRBV19	NA	ASILGGAGEAF
12	TRBJ2-3	TRBV5-1	NA	ASSLKGYTDTQY
13	TRBJ2-1	TRBV5-1	TRBD2	ASSGGLALYNEQF
12	TRBJ2-1	TRBV27	NA	ASSLEGPLGEQF
13	TRBJ2-7	TRBV4-1	NA	ASSQDLGIGNEQY
13	TRBJ2-3	TRBV27	TRBD2	ASSLGTKEIDTQY
10	TRBJ2-7	TRBV2	NA	ASRPPGYEQY
11	TRBJ2-7	TRBV29-1	NA	SALSGTTYEQY
14	TRBJ2-1	TRBV28	TRBD1	ASSSRDRGTGDEQF
11	TRBJ1-1	TRBV19	NA	ASSISGAGEAF
13	TRBJ1-1	TRBV3-1	NA	ASSQTTAPSTEAF
13	TRBJ2-7	TRBV7-8	TRBD2	ASRTGTSGAYEQY
14	TRBJ2-3	TRBV3-1	TRBD2	ASSQDASGRVDTQY
16	TRBJ2-3	TRBV10-3	NA	AISDRVSRGPSTDTQY
11	TRBJ2-3	TRBV7-6	NA	ASSPDHRYGQY
10	TRBJ1-2	TRBV4-1	NA	ASSPGNLVYT
13	TRBJ2-7	TRBV27	NA	ASSNNRGGWYEQY
11	TRBJ1-2	TRBV29-1	NA	SVEDGQAIGYT
13	TRBJ2-5	TRBV7-8	NA	ASSLVPRAEETQY
13	TRBJ2-1	TRBV5-6	NA	ASSGGYGQYNEQF
11	TRBJ1-1	TRBV4-1	NA	ASSRGLNTEAF
11	TRBJ2-6	TRBV7-9	NA	ASPTGGANVLT
14	TRBJ1-6	TRBV28	NA	ASSDLQVTYNSPLH
12	TRBJ1-1	TRBV27	TRBD1	ASSDRVVGTEAF
13	TRBJ1-2	TRBV15	NA	ATSRDLGQGHGYT
13	TRBJ2-1	TRBV27	TRBD1	ASHRGPSSYNEQF
12	TRBJ1-2	TRBV10-3	TRBD1	AISKTGGNYGYT
13	TRBJ2-1	TRBV6-1	TRBD2	ASSISMGGENEQF
13	TRBJ2-7	TRBV2	NA	ASSEVGGGSYEQY
13	TRBJ2-7	TRBV4-1	NA	ASSQDVGLYYEQY
14	TRBJ2-3	TRBV13	TRBD2	ASSLLAGGTVDTQY
12	TRBJ2-2	TRBV20-1	TRBD1	SAEGGQGAGELF
10	TRBJ1-1	TRBV20-1	NA	SASPTDTEAF
15	TRBJ2-7	TRBV3-1	TRBD2	ASMGLAGAPTMYEQY
15	TRBJ2-1	TRBV20-1	NA	SARDEWGGSIPNEQF
13	TRBJ2-3	TRBV6-4	TRBD2	ASSPQRGGPDTQY
11	TRBJ1-1	TRBV5-5	NA	ASSLRDGTEAF
13	TRBJ1-4	TRBV7-9	TRBD1	ASSASGGSNEKLF
15	TRBJ2-2	TRBV3-1	NA	ASSQGSRTANTGELF
10	TRBJ1-2	TRBV29-1	NA	SVEGGIYGYT
10	TRBJ2-5	TRBV25-1	NA	ASSEFEETQY
12	TRBJ2-1	TRBV7-2	NA	ASSPASVYNEQF
14	TRBJ1-4	TRBV4-1	TRBD1	ASSQDTGTENEKLF
10	TRBJ2-5	TRBV3-1	NA	ASSPHQETQY
13	TRBJ2-1	TRBV11-3	NA	ASSLGFSSYNEQF
11	TRBJ2-1	TRBV7-6	NA	ASSKSSYNEQF